The clone carrying this TCR beta chain occurred a few times. The data were taken from a study of blood T cells in healthy people across ages. This CDR3 region has 17 residues. The germline gives CDR1 SGHAT, CDR2 FQNNGV. V lost 5 bases and J lost 8; bases outside the gene matches: 15. Sample-barcoded 5' priming and a J-beta primer mix drove a second PCR of roughly 7 to 11 cycles. Each CDR3 protein is one row after TCRdb ran MiXCR on the 5' RACE reads. This table has 1.5 million to 2 million distinct CDR3 sequences, roughly 27% appearing once. The receptor was isolated from a woman aged 25 to 45 in good health. The genes are TRBV11-2 and TRBJ2-1; 10 bases map to TRBD2. The sequencing sample was made of blood. The CDR3: CASSPQAGGGSGYEQFF. The CDR3 bases are TGTGCCAGCAGCCCTCAAGCGGGAGGGGGCTCAGGGTATGAGCAGTTCTTC.